What follows are 19 T cell receptor beta chains derived from one specimen sequenced in a study of T cell responses to AZD1222 COVID-19 vaccine. The repertoire was sequenced with immunoSEQ multiplex PCR; TCRdb's copy has only in-frame clones and lacks some. The sample gives about 97,000 clones, around nine tenths of which show up once; roughly 2.8% is in the top ten. The specimen was peripheral blood, collected on day 0 of AZD1222 vaccination. The source is an adult in good health.

The chain recombines TRBV25-1 with TRBJ1-3; TRBD1 matches 9 bases. The V gene end was trimmed by 2 bases and the J gene end by 4 bases; junction bases not matched to a gene: 9. Germline V lookup: CDR1 MGHDK, CDR2 SYGVNS. CDR3 size: 17 residues. The CDR3 protein is CASSEHRDREAGNTIYF. Here the CDR3 DNA reads TGTGCCAGCAGTGAACATCGGGACAGGGAGGCGGGAAACACCATATATTTT.

Concerning this clone: An end of the junction does not agree with germline; a read error may underlie this. The rearrangement joins TRBV28 to TRBJ1-2; perhaps TRBD1 as D (6 bases). CDR1 and CDR2 from the germline V gene are MDHEN and SYDVKM. The CDR3 spans 12 residues. In DNA, the CDR3 is TGTGCCAGCAGTCAAGAACCGGGACACTCATACTTC. Protein sequence: CASSQEPGHSYF.

The V call is TRBV6-5, the J call TRBJ1-1; D is uncertain. Trimming removed 7 bases at V and 5 bases at J, with 14 bases between. The CDR3 extends over 13 amino acids. Germline V CDR1 and CDR2: MNHEY, SVGAGI. The CDR3 is CASTRFGGTEAFF. The DNA for the CDR3 is TGTGCCAGCACCCGATTCGGCGGGACTGAAGCTTTCTTT.

The chain joins TRBV4-1 to TRBJ1-1, with 9 bases identical to TRBD1. The CDR3 contains 17 residues. The germline V gene has CDR1 MGHRA and CDR2 YSYEKL. Trimming removed 3 bases from V and 1 base from J; junction bases left unmatched: 9. The CDR3 region is CASSHAQTGGWNTEAFF. CDR3 nucleotides: TGCGCCAGCAGCCATGCCCAAACAGGGGGCTGGAACACTGAAGCTTTCTTT.

The J gene is TRBJ2-3, the V gene TRBV7-2, with TRBD2 matching 7 bases. This CDR3 is built from 13 residues. The germline V gene has CDR1 SGHTA and CDR2 FQGNSA. The junction had 9 bases not matched to a gene; V was cut back by 6 bases and J by 9 bases. The CDR3 loop reads CASRQSGDPTQYF. CDR3 coding DNA: TGTGCCAGCAGGCAAAGCGGGGATCCAACGCAGTATTTT.

This chain connects TRBV6-2 or TRBV6-3 to TRBJ1-2; perhaps TRBD1 as D (5 bases). V lost 5 bases to trimming and J lost 4 bases, with 8 bases between them. In germline, CDR1 is MNHEY, CDR2 SVGEGT. The CDR3 loop spans 12 amino acids. For the CDR3, the DNA is TGTGCCAGCAGTGAGGGACTCTATGGCTACACCTTC. As protein: CASSEGLYGYTF.

CDR3 sequence: CASSPVQGLQYGYTF. The CDR3 nucleotides are TGTGCCAGCAGCCCAGTACAGGGTTTACAGTATGGCTACACCTTC. This chain uses TRBV5-5 with TRBJ1-2; TRBD1 is a possible D gene (6 bases). The CDR3 has 15 residues. The V gene's germline CDR1 is SGHKS and CDR2 YYEKEE (reference sequence). Between the trimmed V and J ends, which lost 4 bases and 5 bases, there was a span of 18 bases.

The gene calls are TRBV28 and TRBJ2-7; the D gene is possibly TRBD1 (6 bases). The V and J ends lost 4 bases and 3 bases respectively, with 10 bases between them. The CDR3 consists of 13 residues. Germline V gene lookup returns CDR1 MDHEN and CDR2 SYDVKM. In nucleotides, the CDR3 is TGTGCCAGCAGTTCGGGACACCTCTACGAGCAGTACTTC. It is translated as CASSSGHLYEQYF. Looking up the rest from reference TRBV28 and TRBJ2-7 gives the full variable domain: DVKVTQSSRYLVKRTGEKVFLECVQDMDHENMFWYRQDPGLGLRLIYFSYDVKMKEKGDIPEGYSVSREKKERFSLILESASTNQTSMYLCASSSGHLYEQYFGPGTRLTVT.

The J gene is TRBJ2-1, the V gene TRBV2; 9 bases match TRBD2. The junction had 2 bases not matched to a gene; V was cut back by 4 bases and J by 4 bases. CDR1 SNHLY and CDR2 FYNNEI come from the germline V gene. The CDR3 length is 14 residues. The CDR3 DNA sequence: TGTGCCAGCAGTGCCCTAGCGGGGTACAATGAGCAGTTCTTC. Encoded protein: CASSALAGYNEQFF.

The J gene is TRBJ1-6, the V gene TRBV3-1 (or the pseudogene TRBV3-2); TRBD1 agrees at 9 bases. CDR1 and CDR2 from the germline V gene are LGHDT and YNNKEL (reference sequence). The trim removed 4 bases at V and 8 bases at J, leaving 3 bases unmatched. The CDR3 has 14 amino acids. The CDR3 DNA reads as TGTGCCAGCAGCCCGACAGGGGGGGATTCACCCCTCCACTTT. Protein product: CASSPTGGDSPLHF.

The rearrangement links TRBV11-2 to TRBJ1-1, with no clear D. The CDR3 has 16 residues. Germline-derived CDR1 and CDR2 are SGHAT and FQNNGV. With 1 base removed from V and 0 bases from J, the gap between germline ends came to 12 bases. The CDR3 reads CASSLAEREMNTEAFF. CDR3 nucleotide sequence: TGTGCCAGCAGCTTAGCCGAAAGGGAGATGAACACTGAAGCTTTCTTT. Complete variable domain (other parts from reference TRBV11-2 and TRBJ1-1): EAGVAQSPRYKIIEKRQSVAFWCNPISGHATLYWYQQILGQGPKLLIQFQNNGVVDDSQLPKDRFSAERLKGVDSTLKIQPAKLEDSAVYLCASSLAEREMNTEAFFGQGTRLTVV.

This chain joins TRBV19 and TRBJ2-1; perhaps TRBD2 as D (6 bases). V was clipped by 4 bases and J by 3 bases, with 16 bases between them. Germline V gene lookup returns CDR1 LNHDA and CDR2 SQIVND (reference sequence). The CDR3 totals 16 residues. Written as DNA, the CDR3 is TGTGCCAGTAGTACGGATCGGGACTCCGACTACAATGAGCAGTTCTTC. Translation gives CASSTDRDSDYNEQFF.

This clone was seen once. The chain joins TRBV4-1 to TRBJ2-3; D is perhaps TRBD1 or TRBD2 (5 bases each). Trimming left V 0 bases short and J 2 bases short, with 15 bases between. The CDR3 is 17 amino acids. Per the germline V gene, CDR1 is MGHRA and CDR2 is YSYEKL. The DNA of the CDR3 is TGCGCCAGCAGCCAAGAGAGGGACCGCGCCCCCACAGATACGCAGTATTTT. Its translation: CASSQERDRAPTDTQYF.

The chain recombines TRBV6-5 with TRBJ2-3; D gene ambiguous. Trimming removed 8 bases at V and 5 bases at J, with 20 bases between. The CDR3 spans 15 residues. In germline, CDR1 is MNHEY, CDR2 SVGAGI. The CDR3 nucleotides are TGTGCCAGCGTTAGCCAGAAAGGATTAGGAGATACGCAGTATTTT. Translated: CASVSQKGLGDTQYF.

V and J are TRBV7-9 and TRBJ1-2; 8 bases are a match to TRBD1. Germline V lookup: CDR1 SEHNR, CDR2 FQNEAQ (reference sequence). There are 13 residues in the CDR3. V lost 5 bases and J lost 3; bases outside the gene matches: 2. The CDR3: CASSAQGDYGYTF. Here the CDR3 DNA reads TGTGCCAGCAGCGCACAGGGGGACTATGGCTACACCTTC.

This clone has only a few counts. The V and J genes are TRBV2 and TRBJ2-7; 11 bases are a match to TRBD1. Germline trimming cut 7 bases from V and 0 bases from J; bases unmatched to any gene: 5. This CDR3 is 15 amino acids long. Germline values: CDR1 SNHLY, CDR2 FYNNEI. The CDR3 nucleotides are TGTGCCAGCACTAGAGGACAGGGGGCCTCCTACGAGCAGTACTTC. It translates to CASTRGQGASYEQYF. Supplemented by reference TRBV2 and TRBJ2-7, the full variable domain reads EPEVTQTPSHQVTQMGQEVILRCVPISNHLYFYWYRQILGQKVEFLVSFYNNEISEKSEIFDDQFSVERPDGSNFTLKIRSTKLEDSAMYFCASTRGQGASYEQYFGPGTRLTVT.

The chain combines TRBV18 with TRBJ1-5; D is uncertain. The germline V gene has CDR1 KGHSH and CDR2 LQKENI. CDR3 size: 13 residues. Trimming stripped 2 bases from V and 5 bases from J, with 7 bases between. The CDR3 is CASSPGEDQPQHF. The DNA of the CDR3 is TGTGCCAGCTCACCAGGGGAGGATCAGCCCCAGCATTTT.

V is TRBV9 and J is TRBJ1-5, with D maybe TRBD1 (5 bases). Germline V CDR1 and CDR2: SGDLS, YYNGEE. CDR3 size: 15 residues. Trimming pared 0 bases from V and 0 bases from J, leaving 7 bases between. CDR3: CASSVGGSSNQPQHF. The CDR3 DNA reads TGTGCCAGCAGCGTAGGGGGCTCTAGCAATCAGCCCCAGCATTTT.

This chain uses TRBV2 with TRBJ2-6; D gene ambiguous. This CDR3 spans 14 amino acids. Per germline, CDR1 SNHLY and CDR2 FYNNEI. V was clipped by 6 bases and J by 4 bases, with 10 bases between them. The CDR3 DNA sequence: TGTGCCAGCAGCCTCGCGGCGGGGGCCAACGTCCTGACTTTC. This gives the protein CASSLAAGANVLTF. Full variable domain (remainder filled in from reference TRBV2 and TRBJ2-6): EPEVTQTPSHQVTQMGQEVILRCVPISNHLYFYWYRQILGQKVEFLVSFYNNEISEKSEIFDDQFSVERPDGSNFTLKIRSTKLEDSAMYFCASSLAAGANVLTFGAGSRLTVL.